These T cell receptor beta chains were read from a single sample in a study of blood T cell repertoires in COVID-19. Produced via immunoSEQ multiplex PCR; TCRdb's table is partial and in-frame only. Among 40,000 to 50,000 clones listed, about 89% were seen once. Sequenced sample: peripheral blood. Source of these receptors: a human donor in a cohort sampled during active COVID-19. Each CDR3 is given with its conserved first and last residue.

j_gene,v_gene,CDR3aa
TRBJ2-7,TRBV28,CASSPRGYEQYF
TRBJ1-1,TRBV19,CASSSQVNTEAFF
TRBJ1-2,TRBV27,CASRMGQPGGGYTF
TRBJ2-6,TRBV5-1,CASSSTTGARVGANVLTF
TRBJ1-5,TRBV7-9,CASSLVSGGEQPQHF
TRBJ1-1,TRBV7-8,CASSLGGAFF
TRBJ1-5,TRBV6-1,CASSEVETGRISNQPQHF
TRBJ1-1,TRBV11-2,CASSLKRVTDRRNTEAFF
TRBJ2-7,TRBV6-5,CASSYSTASYEQYF
TRBJ2-7,TRBV7-9,CASSLREPYEQYF
TRBJ1-1,TRBV12-3/TRBV12-4,CASIGEMNTEAFF
TRBJ1-2,TRBV2,CASSDGQGGRGYGYTF
TRBJ1-3,TRBV19,CASRTPGQNSGNTIYF
TRBJ1-5,TRBV18,CASSWGQGAAQPQHF
TRBJ1-5,TRBV7-8,CASSLGRVPFHSNQPQHF
TRBJ1-3,TRBV3-1/TRBV3-2,CASSQGQLGNTIYF
TRBJ1-2,TRBV5-8,CASSFRRGALAYYGYTF
TRBJ2-1,TRBV7-2,CASSLVPVLQFF
TRBJ2-5,TRBV7-2,CASSQWVRGQGYF
TRBJ1-2,TRBV11-2,CASSFVRSGYTF
TRBJ1-5,TRBV19,CASRTAGAGGNQPQHF
TRBJ1-6,TRBV4-3,CASSQANSHSPLHF
TRBJ1-2,TRBV16,CASSHLYDPEGYTF
TRBJ1-5,TRBV19,CASSISDRGNQPQHF
TRBJ1-6,TRBV19,CASSMSAHSPLHF
TRBJ2-7,TRBV5-1,CASSLGQSYEQYF
TRBJ2-2,TRBV24-1,CATASGGLNTGELFF
TRBJ2-7,TRBV6-1,CASSEISRLHF
TRBJ2-7,TRBV5-6,CASSLRDRPTFGQYF
TRBJ1-2,TRBV4-2,CASSQDRGGGYTF
TRBJ2-6,TRBV2,CASTGRQALRTGANVLTF
TRBJ2-6,TRBV24-1,CATSVPDRDALGGANVLTF
TRBJ1-1,TRBV7-2,CASSLGGVNTEAFF
TRBJ2-1,TRBV6-5,CASSYSIAAFYNEQFF
TRBJ1-1,TRBV11-2,CASSSNRKWTLRGTEAFF
TRBJ1-3,TRBV6-1,CASSEQAGAGGNTIYF
TRBJ1-2,TRBV10-3,CAIETGPNYGYTF
TRBJ1-5,TRBV16,CASSQSMTDSNQPQHF
TRBJ1-2,TRBV9,CASSQSTGNYGYTF
TRBJ1-2,TRBV4-3,CASSQDRGDYGYTF
TRBJ1-2,TRBV19,CASSITRGGDGYTF
TRBJ2-7,TRBV6-5,CASRPRTVESYEQYF
TRBJ1-1,TRBV4-1,CASSQVRGRDTEAFF
TRBJ1-2,TRBV11-2,CASSSTGGRYGYTF
TRBJ2-7,TRBV10-1,CPYTRDRTYEQYF
TRBJ1-2,TRBV7-9,CASSLALRQNYGYTF
TRBJ2-6,TRBV27,CASSLSVTGAGSSISGANVLTF
TRBJ2-3,TRBV11-2,CASSPARGGRFTDTQYF
TRBJ1-5,TRBV19,CASSISGTGGQPQHF
TRBJ1-5,TRBV27,CASSLTEGAQPQHF
TRBJ1-5,TRBV19,CASSIVGGLGIYQPQHF
TRBJ1-2,TRBV10-3,CATHRTGSGYTF
TRBJ2-7,TRBV6-5,CASSRGTGKYYEQYF
TRBJ2-7,TRBV19,CASSTTGQGTDEQYF
TRBJ1-3,TRBV2,CASSGDRNTIYF